This T cell receptor beta chain was captured in a study of blood T cell repertoires in COVID-19. On the study more broadly: T cells, B-cell-depleted T cells, or PBMCs supplied cDNA or gDNA.

Germline CDR1 SGHVS, CDR2 FQNEAQ. Trimming took 4 bases from V and 2 from J; bases not matched to a gene: 17. The CDR3 is made up of 19 amino acids. This clone was seen many times. Measured with immunoSEQ multiplex PCR; TCRdb has only the in-frame clones, and not every one. The table has 150,000 to 200,000 clones, 70% to 85% seen once; the top ten hold around 6.9%. Those enrolled in Seattle joined during active infection and were followed longitudinally afterward. This sequence joins TRBV7-8 and TRBJ1-3; 7 positions match TRBD1. The sequencing sample was made of peripheral blood. The receptor was derived from a man at least 80 years old with COVID-19, enrolled during active disease. DNA for the CDR3: TGTGCCAGCAGCTCCGCAACCAACCCCAGGGGGATGGCTGGAAACACCATATATTTT. It translates to CASSSATNPRGMAGNTIYF.